Here is one TCR beta chain with its context. The CDR3 has 14 residues. Germline CDR1 reads LNHDA; CDR2 reads SQIVND (reference sequence). Trimming cost V 6 bases and J 2 bases, with 11 bases left between them. The entry originates in a study of blood T cell repertoires in COVID-19. Study-wide context: Specimens from acute and convalescent COVID-19 originated in the United States, Italy and Spain. PBMCs, B-cell-depleted T cells, or T cells were the source of the cDNA or gDNA that made up the material.

Original processing methods: Quantification of nucleated cells was approximated via reference gene primer amplification. Generated by immunoSEQ multiplex PCR, the TCRdb table keeps only in-frame clones and is missing some. D and trimming were read from the DNA, whereas the V and J calls and clone size are those reported in that table. Of 40,000 to 50,000 clones listed, around 86% are singletons. This TCR came from a woman aged 55-69 years with acute or convalescent COVID-19. V and J are TRBV19 and TRBJ2-4; perhaps TRBD1 as D (6 bases). Sequenced material: peripheral blood. The CDR3 sequence: CASSHRESKNIQYF. The CDR3 DNA follows: TGTGCCAGTAGCCACAGGGAATCCAAAAACATTCAGTACTTC.